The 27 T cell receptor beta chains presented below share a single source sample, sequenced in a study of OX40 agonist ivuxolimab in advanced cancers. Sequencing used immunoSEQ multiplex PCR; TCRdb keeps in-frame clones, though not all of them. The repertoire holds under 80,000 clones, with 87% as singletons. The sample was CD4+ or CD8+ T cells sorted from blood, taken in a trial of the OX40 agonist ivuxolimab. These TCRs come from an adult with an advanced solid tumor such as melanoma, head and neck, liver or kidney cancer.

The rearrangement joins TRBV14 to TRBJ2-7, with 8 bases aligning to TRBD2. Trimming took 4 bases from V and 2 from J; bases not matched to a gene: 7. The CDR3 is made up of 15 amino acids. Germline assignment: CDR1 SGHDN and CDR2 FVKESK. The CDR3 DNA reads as TGTGCCAGCAGCCGAGAGCGGGGGCCGCCCTACGAGCAGTACTTC. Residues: CASSRERGPPYEQYF.

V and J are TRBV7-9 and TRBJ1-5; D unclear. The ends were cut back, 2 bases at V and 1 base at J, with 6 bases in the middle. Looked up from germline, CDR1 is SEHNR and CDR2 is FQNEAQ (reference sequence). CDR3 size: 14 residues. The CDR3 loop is CASSLWESNQPQHF. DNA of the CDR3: TGTGCCAGCAGCTTATGGGAAAGCAATCAGCCCCAGCATTTT. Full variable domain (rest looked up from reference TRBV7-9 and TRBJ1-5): DTGVSQNPRHKITKRGQNVTFRCDPISEHNRLYWYRQTLGQGPEFLTYFQNEAQLEKSRLLSDRFSAERPKGSFSTLEIQRTEQGDSAMYLCASSLWESNQPQHFGDGTRLSIL.

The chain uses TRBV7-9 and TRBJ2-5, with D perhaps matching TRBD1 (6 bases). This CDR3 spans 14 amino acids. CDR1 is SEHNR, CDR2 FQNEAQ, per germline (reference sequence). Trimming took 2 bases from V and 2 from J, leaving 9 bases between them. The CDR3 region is CASSLWGQQETQYF. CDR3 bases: TGTGCCAGCAGCTTATGGGGACAACAAGAGACCCAGTACTTC.

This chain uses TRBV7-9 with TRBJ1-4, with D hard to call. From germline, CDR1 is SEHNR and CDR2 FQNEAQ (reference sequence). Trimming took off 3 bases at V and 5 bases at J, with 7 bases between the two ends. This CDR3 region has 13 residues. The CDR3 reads CASSFGQNEKLFF. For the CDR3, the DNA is TGTGCCAGCAGCTTTGGGCAGAATGAAAAACTGTTTTTT.

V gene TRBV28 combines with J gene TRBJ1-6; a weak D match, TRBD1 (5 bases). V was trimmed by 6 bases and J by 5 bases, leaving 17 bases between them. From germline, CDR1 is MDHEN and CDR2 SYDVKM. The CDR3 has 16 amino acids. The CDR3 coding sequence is TGTGCCAGCAGGTATCAAAGGGGAGGGGATAATTCACCCCTCCACTTT. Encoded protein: CASRYQRGGDNSPLHF. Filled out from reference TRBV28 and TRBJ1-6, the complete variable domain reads DVKVTQSSRYLVKRTGEKVFLECVQDMDHENMFWYRQDPGLGLRLIYFSYDVKMKEKGDIPEGYSVSREKKERFSLILESASTNQTSMYLCASRYQRGGDNSPLHFGNGTRLTVT.

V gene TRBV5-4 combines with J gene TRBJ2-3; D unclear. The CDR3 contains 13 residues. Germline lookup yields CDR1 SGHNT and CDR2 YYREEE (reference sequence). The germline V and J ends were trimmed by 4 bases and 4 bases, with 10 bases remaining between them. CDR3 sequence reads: CASSRPGADTQYF. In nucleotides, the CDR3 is TGTGCCAGCAGCCGCCCGGGTGCAGATACGCAGTATTTT.

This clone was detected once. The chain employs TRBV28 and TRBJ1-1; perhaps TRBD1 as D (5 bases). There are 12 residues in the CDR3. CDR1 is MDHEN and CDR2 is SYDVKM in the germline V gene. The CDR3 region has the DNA TGTGGTTCGGGGGACCTGAACACTGAAGCTTTCTTT. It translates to CGSGDLNTEAFF.

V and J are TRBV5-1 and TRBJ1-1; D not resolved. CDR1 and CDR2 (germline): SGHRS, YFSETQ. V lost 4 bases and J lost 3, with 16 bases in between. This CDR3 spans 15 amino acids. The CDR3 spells CASSGLTLKDTEAFF. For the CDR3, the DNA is TGCGCCAGCAGCGGACTCACTTTGAAGGACACTGAAGCTTTCTTT.

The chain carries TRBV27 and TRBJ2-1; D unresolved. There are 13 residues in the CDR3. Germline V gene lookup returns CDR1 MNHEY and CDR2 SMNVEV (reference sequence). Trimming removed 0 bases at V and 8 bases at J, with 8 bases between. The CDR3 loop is CASSLSPLDEQFF. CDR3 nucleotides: TGTGCCAGCAGTTTATCACCCTTGGATGAGCAGTTCTTC.

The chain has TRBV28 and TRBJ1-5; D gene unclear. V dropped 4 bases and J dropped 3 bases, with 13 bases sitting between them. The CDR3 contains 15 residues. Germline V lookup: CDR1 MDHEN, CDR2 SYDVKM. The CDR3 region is CASSWSGQTNQPQHF. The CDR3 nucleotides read TGTGCCAGCAGTTGGTCCGGGCAGACCAATCAGCCCCAGCATTTT.

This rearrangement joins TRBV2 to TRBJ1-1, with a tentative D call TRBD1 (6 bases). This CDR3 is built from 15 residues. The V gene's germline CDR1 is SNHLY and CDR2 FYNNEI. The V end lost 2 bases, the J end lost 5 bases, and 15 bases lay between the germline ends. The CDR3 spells CASSELGQGWTEAFF. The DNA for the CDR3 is TGTGCCAGCAGTGAACTGGGTCAGGGGTGGACTGAAGCTTTCTTT.

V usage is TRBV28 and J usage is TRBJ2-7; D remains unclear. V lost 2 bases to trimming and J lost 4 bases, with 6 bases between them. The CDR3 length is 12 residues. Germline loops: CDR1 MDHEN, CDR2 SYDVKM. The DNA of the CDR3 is TGTGCCAGCAGTTTACAGATATACGAGCAGTACTTC. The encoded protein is CASSLQIYEQYF.

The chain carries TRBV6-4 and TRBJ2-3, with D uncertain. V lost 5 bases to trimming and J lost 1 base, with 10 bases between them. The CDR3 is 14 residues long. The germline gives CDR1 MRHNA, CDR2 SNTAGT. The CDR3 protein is CASSLGTGTDTQYF. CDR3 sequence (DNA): TGTGCCAGCAGTCTGGGAACAGGCACAGATACGCAGTATTTT.

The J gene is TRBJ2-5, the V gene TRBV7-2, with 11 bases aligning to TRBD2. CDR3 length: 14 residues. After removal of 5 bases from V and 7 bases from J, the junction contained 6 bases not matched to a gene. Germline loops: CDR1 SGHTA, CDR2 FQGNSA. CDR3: CASSVSGGAGTQYF. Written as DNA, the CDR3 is TGTGCCAGCAGCGTTAGCGGGGGGGCCGGGACCCAGTACTTC.

The CDR3 spells CASSVTGQVLSGANVLTF. CDR3 nucleotide sequence: TGCGCCAGCAGCGTCACGGGACAGGTATTATCTGGGGCCAACGTCCTGACTTTC. The chain uses TRBV5-1 and TRBJ2-6; 8 bases are shared with TRBD1. Germline assignment: CDR1 SGHRS and CDR2 YFSETQ. This CDR3 is 18 amino acids long. J gave up 1 base and V 4 bases, and 10 bases lay outside the gene matches.

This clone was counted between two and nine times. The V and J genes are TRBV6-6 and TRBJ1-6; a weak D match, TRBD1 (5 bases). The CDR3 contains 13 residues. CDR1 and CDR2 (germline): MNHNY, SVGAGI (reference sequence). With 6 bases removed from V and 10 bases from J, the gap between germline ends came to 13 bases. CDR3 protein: CASRTAMGSPLHF. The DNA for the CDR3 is TGTGCCAGCAGGACAGCGATGGGGTCACCCCTCCACTTT.

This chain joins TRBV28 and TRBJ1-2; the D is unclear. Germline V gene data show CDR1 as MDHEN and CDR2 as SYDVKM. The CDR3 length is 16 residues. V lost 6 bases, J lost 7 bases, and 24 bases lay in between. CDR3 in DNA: TGTGCCAGCAGCACGCCTCAAAATGCCCCTAGTATTGGCTACACCTTC. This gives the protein CASSTPQNAPSIGYTF.

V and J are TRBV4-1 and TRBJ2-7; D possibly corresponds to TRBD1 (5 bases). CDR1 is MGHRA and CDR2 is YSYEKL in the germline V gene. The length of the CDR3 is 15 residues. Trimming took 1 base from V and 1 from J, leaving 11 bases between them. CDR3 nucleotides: TGCGCCAGCAGCCAAGGGAGTGACAGATCCTACGAGCAGTACTTC. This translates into CASSQGSDRSYEQYF.

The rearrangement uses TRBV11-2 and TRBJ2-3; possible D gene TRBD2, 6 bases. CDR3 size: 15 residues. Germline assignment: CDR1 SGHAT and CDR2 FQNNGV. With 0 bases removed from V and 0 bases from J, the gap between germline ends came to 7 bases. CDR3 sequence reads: CASSLDSGSTDTQYF. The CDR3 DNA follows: TGTGCCAGCAGCTTAGATAGCGGTAGCACAGATACGCAGTATTTT. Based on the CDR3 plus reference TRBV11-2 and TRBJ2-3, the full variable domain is EAGVAQSPRYKIIEKRQSVAFWCNPISGHATLYWYQQILGQGPKLLIQFQNNGVVDDSQLPKDRFSAERLKGVDSTLKIQPAKLEDSAVYLCASSLDSGSTDTQYFGPGTRLTVL.

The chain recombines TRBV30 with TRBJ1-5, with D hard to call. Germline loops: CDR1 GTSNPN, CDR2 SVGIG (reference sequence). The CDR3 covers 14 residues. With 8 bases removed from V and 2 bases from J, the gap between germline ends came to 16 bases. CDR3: CASASGSGNQPQHF. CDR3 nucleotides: TGTGCCAGCGCGAGTGGCAGCGGCAATCAGCCCCAGCATTTT.

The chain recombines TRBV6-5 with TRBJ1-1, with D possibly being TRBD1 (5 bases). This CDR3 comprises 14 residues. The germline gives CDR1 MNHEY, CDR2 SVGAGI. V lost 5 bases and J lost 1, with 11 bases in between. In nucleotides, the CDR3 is TGTGCCAGCAGTGACCGACAGTCGAACACTGAAGCTTTCTTT. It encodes CASSDRQSNTEAFF.

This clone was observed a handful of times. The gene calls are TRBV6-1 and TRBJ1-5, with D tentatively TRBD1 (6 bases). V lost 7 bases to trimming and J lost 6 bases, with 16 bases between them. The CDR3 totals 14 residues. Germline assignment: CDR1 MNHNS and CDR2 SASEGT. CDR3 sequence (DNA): TGTGCCAGCACCGAAATAGGGGGTTCTCAGCCCCAGCATTTT. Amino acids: CASTEIGGSQPQHF.

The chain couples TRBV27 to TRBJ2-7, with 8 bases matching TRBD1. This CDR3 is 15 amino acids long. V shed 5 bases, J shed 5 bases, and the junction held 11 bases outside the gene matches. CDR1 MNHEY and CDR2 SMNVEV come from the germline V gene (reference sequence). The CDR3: CASSRRGQAPDEQYF. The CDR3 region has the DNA TGTGCCAGCAGTCGCAGGGGACAGGCACCCGACGAGCAGTACTTC.

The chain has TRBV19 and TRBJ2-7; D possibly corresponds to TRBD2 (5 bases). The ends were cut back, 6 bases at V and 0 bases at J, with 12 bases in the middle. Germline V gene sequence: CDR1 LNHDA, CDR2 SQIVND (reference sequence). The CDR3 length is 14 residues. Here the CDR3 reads CASSLAEDSYEQYF. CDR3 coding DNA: TGTGCCAGTAGCCTCGCGGAGGACTCCTACGAGCAGTACTTC.

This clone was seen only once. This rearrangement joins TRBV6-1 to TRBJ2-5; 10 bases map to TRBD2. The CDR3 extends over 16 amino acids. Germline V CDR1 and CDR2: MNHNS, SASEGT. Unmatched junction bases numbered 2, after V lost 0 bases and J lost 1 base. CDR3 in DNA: TGTGCCAGCAGTGAAGCCCTAGCGGGGGCCCAAGAGACCCAGTACTTC. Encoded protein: CASSEALAGAQETQYF.

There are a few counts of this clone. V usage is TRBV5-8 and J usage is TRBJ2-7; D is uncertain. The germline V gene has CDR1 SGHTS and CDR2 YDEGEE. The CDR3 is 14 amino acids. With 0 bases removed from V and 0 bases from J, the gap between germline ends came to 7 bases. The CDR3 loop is CASSLVPGSYEQYF. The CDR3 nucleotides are TGTGCCAGCAGCTTGGTCCCGGGCTCCTACGAGCAGTACTTC.

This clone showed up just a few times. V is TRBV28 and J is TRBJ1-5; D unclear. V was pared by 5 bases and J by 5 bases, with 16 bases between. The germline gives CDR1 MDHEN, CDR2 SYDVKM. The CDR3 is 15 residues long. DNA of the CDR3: TGTGCCAGCAGTGGGCACGGATCGGGCGATCAGCCCCAGCATTTT. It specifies CASSGHGSGDQPQHF.